The rows below give T cell receptor beta chains drawn from one sample of a study of spatial heterogeneity in lung cancer. One entry per CDR3 protein results from TCRdb running MiXCR on the 5' RACE reads. Here the sample spans 8,000 to 9,500 distinct CDR3 sequences, around 3% being singletons. Sample: lung tumor tissue, taken at surgery. Receptor source: a male donor with early-stage non-small cell lung cancer. CDR3s include the opening cysteine and the closing phenylalanine or tryptophan. A D gene is named only where the DNA matches it firmly. Not all rows give a size; the values are once, few, many and, for expanded clones, a class.

CDR3 DNA | CDR3 protein | J gene | D gene | V gene | clone size
TGTGCCAGTAGTGTTATCGATCTGTTAATCAACCCCCAGCATTTT | CASSVIDLLINPQHF | TRBJ1-5 | NA | TRBV19 | medium-sized
TGTGCCAGCAGCTCATGGGACAGGGGCACAGATACGCAGTATTTT | CASSSWDRGTDTQYF | TRBJ2-3 | TRBD1 | TRBV7-2 | many
TGTGCCAGCTCACCATCCCAGGACACCACCGGGGAGCTGTTTTTT | CASSPSQDTTGELFF | TRBJ2-2 | NA | TRBV18 | many
TGCGCCAGCAGTTTAACAGGGGACAACTACAATGAGCAGTTCTTC | CASSLTGDNYNEQFF | TRBJ2-1 | TRBD1 | TRBV5-1 | medium-sized
TGTGTCAGCTCACCAGCCCCCGGGACAGCTATCCAAGAGACCCAGTACTTC | CVSSPAPGTAIQETQYF | TRBJ2-5 | TRBD1 | TRBV18 | NA
TGTGCCAGCAGCTTATCGCCGGGACAGGGGCCCCTTTTGGGCTACACCTTC | CASSLSPGQGPLLGYTF | TRBJ1-2 | TRBD1 | TRBV11-2 | NA
TGTGCCAGCAGTTACCGGGACAGGGGCACCGGGGAGCTGTTTTTT | CASSYRDRGTGELFF | TRBJ2-2 | TRBD1 | TRBV12-3/TRBV12-4 | many
TGTGCCAGTACCGACAGGGCAGAAAACACTGAAGCTTTCTTT | CASTDRAENTEAFF | TRBJ1-1 | TRBD1 | TRBV19 | many
TGCAGTGCTAGAGTGATAGCGGGGGGGATAGGCACAGATACGCAGTATTTT | CSARVIAGGIGTDTQYF | TRBJ2-3 | TRBD2 | TRBV20-1 | many
TGTGCCAGCAGCAACACCGGGACAGGGCCCACAGATACGCAGTATTTT | CASSNTGTGPTDTQYF | TRBJ2-3 | TRBD1 | TRBV7-2 | medium-sized
TGTGCCAGCAGGCCGGGACACCATAATACCTACGAGCAGTACTTC | CASRPGHHNTYEQYF | TRBJ2-7 | NA | TRBV28 | many
TGTGCCAGCAGGGGACCGACTTCCTACGAGCAGTACTTC | CASRGPTSYEQYF | TRBJ2-7 | NA | TRBV12-3/TRBV12-4 | many
TGTGCCAGCAGTTACTTTCCGGACAGACCGGTAGTCTACGAGCAGTACTTC | CASSYFPDRPVVYEQYF | TRBJ2-7 | NA | TRBV6-2/TRBV6-3 | many
TGTGCCAGCAGTTTTGCTAGTAGGAACACCGGGGAGCTGTTTTTT | CASSFASRNTGELFF | TRBJ2-2 | NA | TRBV12-3/TRBV12-4 | many